Each of the 5 T cell receptor beta chains below was sequenced from the same sample in a study of cytomegalovirus exposure and HLA in healthy donors. Assay: immunoSEQ multiplex PCR; the TCRdb copy retains only in-frame clones and omits some. In the table there are around 140,000 clones, about 88% of which are singletons. Sequenced: PBMCs. These receptors were collected from a man between 18 and 35 years old in good health and CMV-seropositive.

This rearrangement joins TRBV5-1 to TRBJ2-7; D gene uncertain. V was cut by 0 bases and J by 3 bases, with 10 bases left in between. The CDR3 covers 14 residues. Germline-derived CDR1 and CDR2 are SGHRS and YFSETQ. CDR3 sequence reads: CASSLGDTGYEQYF. The CDR3 region has the DNA TGCGCCAGCAGCTTGGGAGACACTGGCTACGAGCAGTACTTC.

This clone came up a few times. This chain connects TRBV7-2 to TRBJ2-7; TRBD2 agrees at 12 bases. The CDR3 totals 14 residues. V was clipped by 5 bases and J by 2 bases; unmatched bases: 1. The germline CDR1 and CDR2 sequences are SGHTA and FQGNSA. In DNA form, the CDR3 reads TGTGCCAGCAGCAGACTAGCGGGGGCCTACGAGCAGTACTTC. Residues: CASSRLAGAYEQYF.

The rearrangement uses TRBV19 and TRBJ2-1; 7 bases fit TRBD2. The ends lost 6 bases at V and 4 bases at J; junction bases unmatched: 6. Germline values: CDR1 LNHDA, CDR2 SQIVND (reference sequence). This CDR3 region has 14 residues. The CDR3 DNA reads as TGTGCCAGTAGGGGGGGGTCCGATTACAATGAGCAGTTCTTC. Translated, it gives CASRGGSDYNEQFF.

V is TRBV27 and J is TRBJ1-5; the D is unclear. The CDR3 covers 15 residues. V was shortened by 2 bases and J by 3 bases, with 11 bases between the two germline ends. CDR1 and CDR2 from the germline V gene are MNHEY and SMNVEV (reference sequence). The CDR3 coding sequence is TGTGCCAGCAGTTTAAAGGCAGGAAACAATCAGCCCCAGCATTTT. This encodes CASSLKAGNNQPQHF.

The chain links TRBV7-9 to TRBJ1-1, with 7 bases aligning to TRBD1. This CDR3 has 13 residues. Germline V lookup: CDR1 SEHNR, CDR2 FQNEAQ (reference sequence). After removal of 5 bases from V and 8 bases from J, the junction contained 8 bases not matched to a gene. The chain's CDR3 is CASSPPGQREAFF. The CDR3 DNA reads TGTGCCAGCAGCCCACCGGGACAGAGAGAAGCTTTCTTT.